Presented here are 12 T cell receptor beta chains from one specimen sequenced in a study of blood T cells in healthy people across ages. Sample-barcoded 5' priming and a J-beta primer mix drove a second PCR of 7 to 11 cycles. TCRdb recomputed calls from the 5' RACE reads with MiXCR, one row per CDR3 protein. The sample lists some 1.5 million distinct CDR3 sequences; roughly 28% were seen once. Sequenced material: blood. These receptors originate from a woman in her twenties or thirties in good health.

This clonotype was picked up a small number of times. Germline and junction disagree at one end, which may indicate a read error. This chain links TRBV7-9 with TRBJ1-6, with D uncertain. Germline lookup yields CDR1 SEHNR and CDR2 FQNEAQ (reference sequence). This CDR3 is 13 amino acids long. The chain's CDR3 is CASSLWTDSLLHF. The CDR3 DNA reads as TGTGCCAGCAGCCTCTGGACCGATTCACTCCTCCACTTT.

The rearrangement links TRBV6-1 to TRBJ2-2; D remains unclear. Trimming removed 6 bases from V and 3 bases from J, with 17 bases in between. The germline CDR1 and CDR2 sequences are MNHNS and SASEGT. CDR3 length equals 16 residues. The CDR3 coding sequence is TGTGCCAGCAGCGAATCCGAGACACTATACACCGGGGAGCTGTTTTTT. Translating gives CASSESETLYTGELFF.

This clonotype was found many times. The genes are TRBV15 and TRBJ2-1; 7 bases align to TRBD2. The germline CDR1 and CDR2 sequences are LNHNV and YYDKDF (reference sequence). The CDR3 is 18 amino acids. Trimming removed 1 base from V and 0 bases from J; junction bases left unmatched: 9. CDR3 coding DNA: TGTGCCACCAGCAGAGGGTTCGTGGGAGGGCCCTCCTACAATGAGCAGTTCTTC. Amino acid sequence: CATSRGFVGGPSYNEQFF.

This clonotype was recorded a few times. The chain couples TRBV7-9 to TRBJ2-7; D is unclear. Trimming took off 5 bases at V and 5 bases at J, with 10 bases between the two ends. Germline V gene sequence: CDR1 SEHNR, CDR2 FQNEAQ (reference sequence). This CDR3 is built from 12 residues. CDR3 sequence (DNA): TGTGCCAGCAGCCCAAGTGCCCACGAGCAGTACTTC. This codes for CASSPSAHEQYF.

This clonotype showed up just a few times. In nucleotides, the CDR3 is TGTGCCAGCAGCTTAGGTCAGACAGACGTGGAGACCCAGTACTTC. Translating gives CASSLGQTDVETQYF. The V and J genes are TRBV7-9 and TRBJ2-5; tentatively, D is TRBD1 (5 bases). Per the germline V gene, CDR1 is SEHNR and CDR2 is FQNEAQ (reference sequence). CDR3 length: 15 amino acids. The V gene lost 1 base and the J gene lost 5 bases, with 14 bases spanning the gap. Combining the CDR3 with reference TRBV7-9 and TRBJ2-5 gives the whole variable domain DTGVSQNPRHKITKRGQNVTFRCDPISEHNRLYWYRQTLGQGPEFLTYFQNEAQLEKSRLLSDRFSAERPKGSFSTLEIQRTEQGDSAMYLCASSLGQTDVETQYFGPGTRLLVL.

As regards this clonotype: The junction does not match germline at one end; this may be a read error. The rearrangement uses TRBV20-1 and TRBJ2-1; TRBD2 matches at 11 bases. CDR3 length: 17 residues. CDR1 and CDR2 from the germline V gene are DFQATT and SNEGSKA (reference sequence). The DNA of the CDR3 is TGCTGTGCTAGCTTAGCGGGAGGGCCAGTCTTCGGCAATGAGCAGTTCTTC. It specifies CCASLAGGPVFGNEQFF.

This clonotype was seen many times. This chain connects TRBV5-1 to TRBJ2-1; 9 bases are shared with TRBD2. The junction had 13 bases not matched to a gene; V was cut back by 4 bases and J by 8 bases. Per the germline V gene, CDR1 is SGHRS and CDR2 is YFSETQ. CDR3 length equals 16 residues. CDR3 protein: CASSLGTSQAWDEQFF. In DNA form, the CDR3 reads TGCGCCAGCAGCCTAGGGACTAGCCAGGCCTGGGATGAGCAGTTCTTC.

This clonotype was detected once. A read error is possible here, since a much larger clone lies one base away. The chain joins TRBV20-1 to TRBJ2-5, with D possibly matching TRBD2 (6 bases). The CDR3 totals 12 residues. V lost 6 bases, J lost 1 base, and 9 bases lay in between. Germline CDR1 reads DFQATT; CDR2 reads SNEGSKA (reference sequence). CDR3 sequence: CSADYTQETQYF. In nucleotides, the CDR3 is TGCAGTGCGGACTACACCCAAGAGACCCAGTACTTC.

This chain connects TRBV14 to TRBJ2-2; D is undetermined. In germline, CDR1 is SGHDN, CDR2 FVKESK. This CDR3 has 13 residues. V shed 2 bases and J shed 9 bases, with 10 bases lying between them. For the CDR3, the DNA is TGTGCCAGCAGCCAACAGGTCCCCCGGGAGCTGTTTTTT. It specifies CASSQQVPRELFF.

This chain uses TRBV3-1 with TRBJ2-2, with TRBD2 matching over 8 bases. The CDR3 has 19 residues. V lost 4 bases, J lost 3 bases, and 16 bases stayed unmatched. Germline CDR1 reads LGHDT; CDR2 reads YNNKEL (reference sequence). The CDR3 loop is CASSRASFLPGGDTGELFF. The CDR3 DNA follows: TGTGCCAGCAGCCGGGCCAGTTTTCTTCCGGGAGGGGACACCGGGGAGCTGTTTTTT.

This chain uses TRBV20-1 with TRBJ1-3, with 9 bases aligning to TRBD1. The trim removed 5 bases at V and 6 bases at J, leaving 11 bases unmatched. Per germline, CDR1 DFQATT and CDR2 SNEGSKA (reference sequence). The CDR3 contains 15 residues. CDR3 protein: CSADRGDRSENTIYF. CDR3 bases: TGCAGTGCTGACAGGGGGGACAGGAGTGAAAACACCATATATTTT.

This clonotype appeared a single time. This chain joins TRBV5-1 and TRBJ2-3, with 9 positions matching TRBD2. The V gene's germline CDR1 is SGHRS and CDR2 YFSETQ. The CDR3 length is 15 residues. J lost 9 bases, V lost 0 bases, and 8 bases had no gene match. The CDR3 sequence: CASSLEGTSRRTQYF. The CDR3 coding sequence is TGCGCCAGCAGCTTGGAGGGGACTAGCCGGAGAACGCAGTATTTT.